Described below is a single T cell receptor beta chain sequence and its context. Other nucleotide sequences from this sample produce the same CDR3. Looked up from germline, CDR1 is LNHDA and CDR2 is SQIVND (reference sequence). V lost 3 bases to trimming and J lost 2 bases, with 7 bases between them. The CDR3 runs to 13 residues. TCRdb's copy holds only in-frame clones and misses some; the assay was immunoSEQ multiplex PCR. Among about 150,000 clones listed, 79% were seen once. This record comes from a study of blood T cell repertoires in COVID-19. The material sequenced was peripheral blood. The chain employs TRBV19 and TRBJ2-5; D is unclear. The clonotype was recovered from a man aged 45-65 years with active or convalescent COVID-19. This CDR3 reads CASSITVQETQYF. The CDR3 DNA is TGTGCCAGTAGTATCACGGTACAAGAGACCCAGTACTTC.